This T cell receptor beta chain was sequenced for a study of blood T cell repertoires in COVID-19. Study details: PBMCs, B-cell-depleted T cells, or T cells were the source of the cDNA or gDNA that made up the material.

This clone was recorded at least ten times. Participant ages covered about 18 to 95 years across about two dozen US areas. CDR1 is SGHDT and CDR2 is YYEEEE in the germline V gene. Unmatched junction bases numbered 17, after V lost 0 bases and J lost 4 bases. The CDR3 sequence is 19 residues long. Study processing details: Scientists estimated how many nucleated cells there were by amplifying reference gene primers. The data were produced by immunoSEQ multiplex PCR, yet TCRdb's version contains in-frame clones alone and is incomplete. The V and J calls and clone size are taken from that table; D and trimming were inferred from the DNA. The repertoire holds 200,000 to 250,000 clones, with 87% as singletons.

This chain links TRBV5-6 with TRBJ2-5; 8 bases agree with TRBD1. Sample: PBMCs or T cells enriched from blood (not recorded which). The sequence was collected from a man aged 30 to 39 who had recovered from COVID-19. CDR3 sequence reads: CASSLGFEAGGMGRETQYF. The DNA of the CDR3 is TGTGCCAGCAGCTTGGGTTTTGAGGCAGGGGGCATGGGGCGAGAGACCCAGTACTTC.